This is a list of T cell receptor beta chains from one sample in a study of blood T cell repertoires in COVID-19. This table comes from immunoSEQ multiplex PCR, and its TCRdb copy is limited to in-frame clones, with some not included. The repertoire consists of some 230,000 clones, with approximately 80% occurring once and the leading ten covering about 8%. Specimen: peripheral blood. The receptor source for this set is a woman aged 45-59 years with acute or convalescent COVID-19. The CDR3 runs from the conserved cysteine through the conserved F or W. A D gene is named only where the DNA matches it firmly.

TRBV19	-	TRBJ1-2	TGTGCCAGTAGTATACAATCCCGTACTAGCGATGGCTACACCTTC	CASSIQSRTSDGYTF
TRBV19	-	TRBJ1-5	TGTGCCAGTACTCAAACGGTGGGGCGGAATCAGCCCCAGCATTTT	CASTQTVGRNQPQHF
TRBV3-1/TRBV3-2	-	TRBJ1-2	TGTGCCAGCAGCCTCGACAGCGCCCGGGATGGCTACACCTTC	CASSLDSARDGYTF
TRBV4-1	TRBD2	TRBJ2-1	TGCGCCAGCAGCCAGGGACCTAGCGGGGGGGTCTACAATGAGCAGTTCTTC	CASSQGPSGGVYNEQFF
TRBV5-4	-	TRBJ2-3	TGTGCCAGCAGCTTGGCAGGTGGGGGACGGGGGGATACGCAGTATTTT	CASSLAGGGRGDTQYF
TRBV6-6	TRBD1	TRBJ1-5	TGTGCCAGCAGTTCGTCGGACAGGGGAGCTAATCAGCCCCAGCATTTT	CASSSSDRGANQPQHF
TRBV5-1	TRBD2	TRBJ2-3	TGCGCCAGCAGCTCGGGGGGGACAGATACGCAGTATTTT	CASSSGGTDTQYF
TRBV5-8	-	TRBJ2-5	TGTGCCAGCAGCTTGTACGGGGTCCAAGAGACCCAGTACTTC	CASSLYGVQETQYF
TRBV4-1	-	TRBJ2-3	TGCGCCAGCAGCGGTGAGGTCGGGACTCGACCTGCAGATACGCAGTATTTT	CASSGEVGTRPADTQYF
TRBV6-1	-	TRBJ2-7	TGTGCCAGCAGTGACCTTGTACTCTACGAGCAGTACTTC	CASSDLVLYEQYF
TRBV2	TRBD1	TRBJ1-5	TGTGCCAGCAGCCCCTGGGGGACAGGATTTCAGCCCCAGCATTTT	CASSPWGTGFQPQHF
TRBV7-9	-	TRBJ2-1	TGTGCCAGCAGCTTAGGACTCTACAATGAGCAGTTCTTC	CASSLGLYNEQFF
TRBV19	TRBD2	TRBJ2-1	TGTGCCAGTAGCGGTAGCGGGGGGGCCGGGGAGCAGTTCTTC	CASSGSGGAGEQFF
TRBV28	-	TRBJ1-5	TGTGCCAGCAGTTTATTCGGTCCTAATCAGCCCCAGCATTTT	CASSLFGPNQPQHF
TRBV6-5	-	TRBJ2-3	TGTGCCAGTAAATCGGTAGGGGGAACAGATACGCAGTATTTT	CASKSVGGTDTQYF
TRBV19	-	TRBJ2-2	TGTGCCAGTAGCCGCCCCGGGGGAGTAGGCACCGGGGAGCTGTTTTTT	CASSRPGGVGTGELFF